A few counts support the clone carrying this T cell receptor (beta chain). These data originate in a study of CD8 T cells in Susac syndrome. Trimming left V 2 bases short and J 3 bases short, with 7 bases between. The germline CDR1 and CDR2 sequences are MNHEY and SMNVEV (reference sequence). CDR3 size: 13 residues. Reverse transcription used about 0.45 to 1 ug RNA and random hexamers. immunoSEQ multiplex PCR amplified TCR beta CDR3 across 54 Vbeta, 13 Jbeta. TCRdb reprocessed the immunoSEQ multiplex PCR reads via MiXCR and lists one record per CDR3 protein. The table includes 75,000 to 100,000 distinct CDR3 sequences, roughly 94% detected once. TEMRA cells were enriched by FACS, and CD4+ and CD8+ T cells were negatively isolated.

The clonotype was recovered from a human donor in good health. V usage is TRBV27 and J usage is TRBJ1-2; tentatively, D is TRBD1 (5 bases). Material for sequencing was CD8+ T cells from PBMCs. The DNA for the CDR3 is TGTGCCAGCAGTTTACGGGGGGACTATGGCTACACCTTC. It yields the protein CASSLRGDYGYTF.